The clone carrying this T cell receptor (beta chain) was seen at least ten times. One entry per CDR3 protein results from TCRdb running MiXCR on the RACE reads. The sample shows around 95,000 distinct CDR3 sequences, 11% of them seen only once. Deletions cut 1 base from V and 5 bases from J, with 2 bases between. There are 11 residues in the CDR3. Germline CDR1 SNHLY, CDR2 FYNNEI. Time point in this sample: pre-sensitization, week 0. The sample's treatment: therapeutic diphenylcyclopropenone sensitization with weekly scalp DPC. This specimen belongs to a study of human T cells and chemical hapten exposure. The overall study: Patients had diphenylcyclopropenone applied to the scalp weekly throughout the approximately 25-week study. Small volume differences among pooled libraries mainly caused per-sample TCR yield variation.

This specimen was whole blood, taken in connection with sensitization to the hapten diphenylcyclopropenone (DPC). The rearrangement joins TRBV2 to TRBJ2-5; D gene uncertain. The TCR sequence derives from a woman aged 55 to 70 with alopecia areata. Some clones in this sample may be carry-over from other donors' samples. CDR3: CASSEVETQYF. The CDR3 nucleotides are TGTGCCAGCAGTGAAGTCGAGACCCAGTACTTC.